The rows below give T cell receptor beta chains drawn from one sample of a study of cytomegalovirus exposure and HLA in healthy donors. Sequenced by immunoSEQ multiplex PCR; TCRdb stores in-frame clones only, minus some. The sample gives more than 250,000 clones, 70% to 90% of which show up once; about 0.8% is in the top ten. The sequenced material came from PBMCs. The receptor source for this set is a woman under 30 in good health and CMV-seronegative. CDR3s include the opening cysteine and the closing phenylalanine or tryptophan. D genes are given only for firm matches. Expanded clones get a size class; other rows say once, few or many, or leave the size out.

d_call j_call v_call cdr3_length clone_size cdr3_aa cdr3_nt
. TRBJ1-2 TRBV4-2 15 . CASTHVGMTDYGYTF TGTGCCAGCACCCATGTAGGTATGACAGACTATGGCTACACCTTC
. TRBJ1-3 TRBV7-9 14 once CASSFRVSGNTIYF TGTGCCAGCAGCTTTCGAGTCTCTGGAAACACCATATATTTT
. TRBJ2-1 TRBV25-1 11 . CATQGTNEQFF TGTGCCACACAGGGTACCAATGAGCAGTTCTTC
TRBD2 TRBJ2-3 TRBV25-1 16 . CASSGDRDYYTDTQYF TGTGCCAGCAGTGGAGACCGGGACTACTACACAGATACGCAGTATTTT
. TRBJ1-5 TRBV4-3 15 . CASSQGPGGNQPQHF TGCGCCAGCAGCCAGGGCCCAGGCGGCAATCAGCCCCAGCATTTT
. TRBJ2-1 TRBV2 16 . CASSEGGGSSYNEQFF TGTGCCAGCAGTGAAGGTGGCGGATCCTCCTACAATGAGCAGTTCTTC
TRBD2 TRBJ2-7 TRBV10-3 14 . CAIKAGVNDYEQYF TGTGCCATTAAAGCGGGAGTGAACGACTACGAGCAGTACTTC
TRBD1 TRBJ2-7 TRBV18 15 once CASSPTQGVTYEQYF TGTGCCAGCTCACCAACACAGGGGGTTACCTACGAGCAGTACTTC
. TRBJ2-1 TRBV5-4 15 . CASSLGGSSYNEQFF TGTGCCAGCAGCTTGGGTGGTAGCTCCTACAATGAGCAGTTCTTC
. TRBJ2-7 TRBV6-1 14 . CASSLGGRPYEQYF TGTGCCAGCAGCCTGGGAGGCAGACCCTACGAGCAGTACTTC
. TRBJ1-2 TRBV9 16 . CASFGLLNDQNYGYTF TGTGCCAGCTTTGGGCTGCTGAACGACCAAAACTATGGCTACACCTTC
TRBD1 TRBJ1-1 TRBV7-2 14 . CASSYNRGNTEAFF TGTGCCAGCAGCTATAACAGGGGGAACACTGAAGCTTTCTTT
TRBD2 TRBJ2-1 TRBV6-1 15 once CASSSGTSWGYEQFF TGTGCCAGCAGCAGCGGGACTAGCTGGGGCTACGAGCAGTTCTTC
TRBD2 TRBJ2-1 TRBV9 16 . CASSVESASGRNEQFF TGTGCCAGCAGCGTAGAGAGTGCTAGCGGGAGAAATGAGCAGTTCTTC
TRBD1 TRBJ1-2 TRBV14 15 . CASSQDQGARYGYTF TGTGCCAGCAGCCAAGATCAGGGGGCGCGCTATGGCTACACCTTC
. TRBJ2-5 TRBV19 13 . CASSEEGGETQYF TGTGCCAGTAGTGAAGAGGGGGGGGAGACCCAGTACTTC
. TRBJ2-7 TRBV6-5 15 . CASSYSTLTTYEQYF TGTGCCAGCAGTTACTCGACACTGACCACCTACGAGCAGTACTTC
. TRBJ2-1 TRBV2 14 . CASSDGRFMNEQFF TGTGCCAGCAGTGACGGGAGATTCATGAATGAGCAGTTCTTC
. TRBJ2-3 TRBV6-6 13 once CASRDSATDTQYF TGTGCCAGCAGAGACAGTGCCACAGATACGCAGTATTTT
TRBD2 TRBJ2-3 TRBV5-5 15 . CASSLLAEASDTQYF TGTGCCAGCAGCCTACTAGCGGAGGCATCGGATACGCAGTATTTT
TRBD2 TRBJ2-7 TRBV4-3 15 . CASSQRLASGHEQYF TGCGCCAGCAGCCAAAGACTAGCATCGGGGCACGAGCAGTACTTC
TRBD2 TRBJ2-1 TRBV11-3 16 . CASSPAAGGPINEQFF TGTGCCAGCAGCCCAGCTGCGGGAGGGCCAATCAATGAGCAGTTCTTC
. TRBJ1-2 TRBV7-8 16 once CASSPQGRGENYGYTF TGTGCCAGCAGCCCGCAGGGGAGGGGAGAGAACTATGGCTACACCTTC
TRBD2 TRBJ2-7 TRBV18 18 . CASSKLAGLGHSSYEQYF TGTGCCAGCTCAAAACTAGCGGGCCTGGGACACAGCTCCTACGAGCAGTACTTC
. TRBJ2-4 TRBV30 14 . CAWKGDYQGNIQYF TGTGCCTGGAAGGGGGACTATCAAGGAAACATTCAGTACTTC
. TRBJ1-5 TRBV28 17 . CASSFSGQSYSNQPQHF TGTGCCAGCAGTTTCTCTGGACAGTCCTATAGCAATCAGCCCCAGCATTTT
. TRBJ2-3 TRBV6-5 14 . CASSYSKGADTQYF TGTGCCAGCAGTTACTCGAAGGGGGCAGATACGCAGTATTTT
TRBD2 TRBJ2-7 TRBV2 14 . CATRRDSGSFEQYF TGTGCTACCCGTCGTGATAGCGGGAGCTTCGAGCAGTACTTC
. TRBJ2-2 TRBV4-1 15 . CASSHWSGNTGELFF TGCGCCAGCAGCCATTGGTCGGGGAACACCGGGGAGCTGTTTTTT
. TRBJ1-5 TRBV25-1 14 . CASSGNRVGQPQHF TGTGCCAGCAGTGGCAACAGGGTTGGTCAGCCCCAGCATTTT
TRBD1 TRBJ1-4 TRBV5-1 14 once CASSRQGLNEKLFF TGCGCCAGCAGCCGACAGGGGCTTAATGAAAAACTGTTTTTT
. TRBJ2-1 TRBV13 15 . CASSPTEGLYNEQFF TGTGCCAGCAGCCCGACAGAAGGCCTCTACAATGAGCAGTTCTTC
. TRBJ2-5 TRBV5-1 13 . CASSFDRTETQYF TGCGCCAGCAGCTTCGACAGGACGGAGACCCAGTACTTC
. TRBJ1-2 TRBV7-9 16 once CASSLVVWAPPSGYTF TGTGCCAGCAGCTTAGTAGTTTGGGCCCCCCCCTCTGGCTACACCTTC
. TRBJ2-7 TRBV2 15 . CASSELGGGHYEQYF TGTGCCAGCAGTGAGTTAGGGGGGGGCCACTACGAGCAGTACTTC
TRBD2 TRBJ2-2 TRBV6-5 13 few CASSYGGTGELFF TGTGCCAGCAGCTACGGGGGGACCGGGGAGCTGTTTTTT
TRBD1 TRBJ1-1 TRBV27 17 . CASSSGGTTGTNTEAFF TGTGCCAGCTCCAGCGGTGGGACGACAGGGACGAACACTGAAGCTTTCTTT